The source of this TCR beta chain is a study of T-cell reconstitution after alpha-beta-depleted transplantation in children. Using unique molecular identifiers, the investigators prepared the TCRbeta library. TCRdb re-analysed the PCR reads in MiXCR, keeping a single row per CDR3 protein. The data show about 480,000 distinct CDR3 sequences, with around 12% seen just once and approximately 5.4% held by the top ten. This specimen was PBMCs from the stem cell graft donor, taken from the stem cell graft. The TCR comes from a human donor who donated a stem cell graft to a child with combined immunodeficiency.

This CDR3 is CTATEVANEKLFF. The CDR3 DNA is TGCACCGCGACAGAGGTTGCTAATGAAAAACTGTTTTTT. V usage is TRBV29-1 and J usage is TRBJ1-4; possible D gene TRBD1, 5 bases. The V gene's germline CDR1 is SQVTM and CDR2 ANQGSEA. This CDR3 is 13 amino acids long.